This is a list of T cell receptor beta chains from one sample in a study of T cells in localized non-small cell lung cancer. Sequenced by immunoSEQ multiplex PCR; TCRdb stores in-frame clones only, minus some. The sample gives roughly 27,000 clones, approximately 89% of which show up once; 25% to 35% is in the top ten. Material: peripheral blood, obtained before any cancer treatment. These receptors were obtained from a female donor over 55 with stage I lung adenocarcinoma. Each CDR3 is given with its conserved first and last residue. The D gene is left open where the match is weak. The size field is filled for only some rows; it gives once, few, many or a size class.

j_gene: TRBJ1-1
d_gene: TRBD1
abundance: .
v_gene: TRBV2
CDR3nt: TGTGCCAGTCGCCCCGGGACAGCTTCTAACACTGAAGCTTTCTTT
CDR3aa: CASRPGTASNTEAFF

j_gene: TRBJ1-5
d_gene: .
abundance: .
v_gene: TRBV4-2
CDR3nt: TGTGCCAGCAGCCAAGGAGGGGATCAGCCCCAGCATTTT
CDR3aa: CASSQGGDQPQHF

j_gene: TRBJ2-1
d_gene: TRBD1
abundance: .
v_gene: TRBV9
CDR3nt: TGTGCCAGCAGCCCACGTCGGGACAGCTTTTCTGCGTTCTTC
CDR3aa: CASSPRRDSFSAFF

j_gene: TRBJ2-1
d_gene: TRBD2
abundance: .
v_gene: TRBV5-8
CDR3nt: TGTGCCAGCAGCTTACATCCCGGGACTACTTACAATGAGCAGTTCTTC
CDR3aa: CASSLHPGTTYNEQFF

j_gene: TRBJ1-4
d_gene: .
abundance: .
v_gene: TRBV5-1
CDR3nt: TGCGCCAGCAGCTTGAGTACGTCGACTAATGAAAAACTGTTTTTT
CDR3aa: CASSLSTSTNEKLFF

j_gene: TRBJ1-3
d_gene: .
abundance: .
v_gene: TRBV6-6
CDR3nt: TGTGCCAGCACCCGAGACAGCCCTGGAAACACCATATATTTT
CDR3aa: CASTRDSPGNTIYF

j_gene: TRBJ1-2
d_gene: .
abundance: .
v_gene: TRBV7-8
CDR3nt: TGTGCCAGCAGCTTTAGGACAGACACTAACTATGGCTACACCTTC
CDR3aa: CASSFRTDTNYGYTF

j_gene: TRBJ1-1
d_gene: TRBD1
abundance: .
v_gene: TRBV10-2
CDR3nt: TGCGCCAGCAGTGCGGACAGGGGCGCTATGAACACTGAAGCTTTCTTT
CDR3aa: CASSADRGAMNTEAFF

j_gene: TRBJ2-1
d_gene: TRBD1
abundance: .
v_gene: TRBV7-3
CDR3nt: TGTGCCAGCAGCTTAAACAGGGGAGATGAGCAGTTCTTC
CDR3aa: CASSLNRGDEQFF

j_gene: TRBJ2-7
d_gene: TRBD1
abundance: once
v_gene: TRBV6-5
CDR3nt: TGTGCCAGCAGGTGGGGACAGGCGTCCTACGAGCAGTACTTC
CDR3aa: CASRWGQASYEQYF

j_gene: TRBJ2-5
d_gene: .
abundance: .
v_gene: TRBV19
CDR3nt: TGTGCCAGTAGTATAGAGGAAGGAAAGACCCAGTACTTC
CDR3aa: CASSIEEGKTQYF

j_gene: TRBJ1-2
d_gene: TRBD1
abundance: .
v_gene: TRBV19
CDR3nt: TGTGCCAGTAGTACCCAGGACAGGGGGCTCAACTATGGCTACACCTTC
CDR3aa: CASSTQDRGLNYGYTF

j_gene: TRBJ2-4
d_gene: TRBD1
abundance: once
v_gene: TRBV5-1
CDR3nt: TGCGCCAGCAGCCATGGGGACAGACTAAACATTCAGTACTTC
CDR3aa: CASSHGDRLNIQYF

j_gene: TRBJ2-2
d_gene: TRBD2
abundance: .
v_gene: TRBV6-1
CDR3nt: TGTGCCAGCAGCGAGTTCGTGGGGGGGACCGGGGAGCTGTTTTTT
CDR3aa: CASSEFVGGTGELFF

j_gene: TRBJ2-3
d_gene: .
abundance: .
v_gene: TRBV28
CDR3nt: TGTGCCAGCAGTCCTGGAGGGGATGGCACAGATACGCAGTATTTT
CDR3aa: CASSPGGDGTDTQYF

j_gene: TRBJ1-2
d_gene: TRBD1
abundance: once
v_gene: TRBV7-3
CDR3nt: TGTGCCAGCAGCCTCCATGGGGGACAGGAGGGAGGCTACACCTTC
CDR3aa: CASSLHGGQEGGYTF

j_gene: TRBJ1-3
d_gene: .
abundance: .
v_gene: TRBV7-9
CDR3nt: TGTGCCAGCAGCAGGAACAGGATCGGAAACACCATATATTTT
CDR3aa: CASSRNRIGNTIYF

j_gene: TRBJ2-1
d_gene: TRBD2
abundance: .
v_gene: TRBV4-1
CDR3nt: TGCGCCAGCAGCCACCCCTCCCCCCTAGCGGGGGGGTACAATGAGCAGTTCTTC
CDR3aa: CASSHPSPLAGGYNEQFF

j_gene: TRBJ2-1
d_gene: TRBD2
abundance: .
v_gene: TRBV5-6
CDR3nt: TGTGCCAGCAGCTTGGTTAGCGGGAGCGAGCAGTTCTTC
CDR3aa: CASSLVSGSEQFF

j_gene: TRBJ1-4
d_gene: .
abundance: .
v_gene: TRBV4-1
CDR3nt: TGCGCCAGCAGCCGATTGTGGGGAGAAAAACTGTTTTTT
CDR3aa: CASSRLWGEKLFF

j_gene: TRBJ2-1
d_gene: TRBD1
abundance: .
v_gene: TRBV6-6
CDR3nt: TGTGCCAGCAGCGACAGGGAAGGACGCAATGAGCAGTTCTTC
CDR3aa: CASSDREGRNEQFF

j_gene: TRBJ1-2
d_gene: TRBD1
abundance: .
v_gene: TRBV5-8
CDR3nt: TGTGCCAGCAGCCGGGCAGGGGGCGCAACGGGTTATGGCTACACCTTC
CDR3aa: CASSRAGGATGYGYTF

j_gene: TRBJ2-7
d_gene: TRBD1
abundance: .
v_gene: TRBV30
CDR3nt: TGTGCCGTAGGTACAGGGGCCTACGAGCAGTACTTC
CDR3aa: CAVGTGAYEQYF

j_gene: TRBJ2-7
d_gene: .
abundance: .
v_gene: TRBV7-8
CDR3nt: TGTGCCAGCAGCCCCGGACGGCTAACCTACGAGCAGTACTTC
CDR3aa: CASSPGRLTYEQYF

j_gene: TRBJ2-3
d_gene: .
abundance: .
v_gene: TRBV28
CDR3nt: TGTGCCAGCAGTCCCTGGGGGCTAGCGAGGGACAGCACAGATACGCAGTATTTT
CDR3aa: CASSPWGLARDSTDTQYF

j_gene: TRBJ2-2
d_gene: .
abundance: .
v_gene: TRBV28
CDR3nt: TGTGCCAGCATCACCAACTCGAACACCGGGGAGCTGTTTTTT
CDR3aa: CASITNSNTGELFF

j_gene: TRBJ2-2
d_gene: TRBD2
abundance: .
v_gene: TRBV9
CDR3nt: TGTGCCAGCAGCGTAGCCGCGGGGGTGAACACCGGGGAGCTGTTTTTT
CDR3aa: CASSVAAGVNTGELFF

j_gene: TRBJ2-2
d_gene: TRBD1
abundance: .
v_gene: TRBV10-1
CDR3nt: TGCGCCACCAATAGGGACAGGTCCACCGGGGAGCTGTTTTTT
CDR3aa: CATNRDRSTGELFF